These T cell receptor beta chains were read from a single sample in a study of OX40 agonist ivuxolimab in advanced cancers. Generated by immunoSEQ multiplex PCR, the TCRdb table keeps only in-frame clones and is missing some. The sample consists of fewer than 30,000 clones, approximately 90% of them appearing once. The starting material was CD4+ or CD8+ T cells sorted from blood, obtained in a trial of the OX40 agonist ivuxolimab. All receptors derive from an adult with an advanced solid tumor such as melanoma, head and neck, liver or kidney cancer. Both conserved end residues are part of each CDR3. Each record gives: J gene, clone size, D gene, V gene, CDR3 length, CDR3 protein, CDR3 DNA. D genes are given only for firm matches. Rows may omit the clone size; those that give it use once, few, many or a size class.

J: TRBJ2-6; size: NA; D: NA; V: TRBV5-1; length: 18; CDR3: CASSLGLTAGSGANVLTF; DNA: TGCGCCAGCAGCTTGGGCCTAACTGCTGGGTCTGGGGCCAACGTCCTGACTTTC
J: TRBJ1-1; size: NA; D: NA; V: TRBV6-6; length: 13; CDR3: CASSYRQSYEAFF; DNA: TGTGCCAGCAGTTATAGGCAGAGCTATGAAGCTTTCTTT
J: TRBJ1-5; size: few; D: TRBD1; V: TRBV6-6; length: 14; CDR3: CASSHRGPGQPQHF; DNA: TGTGCCAGCAGTCACAGGGGGCCGGGGCAGCCCCAGCATTTT
J: TRBJ1-5; size: NA; D: NA; V: TRBV29-1; length: 14; CDR3: CSVGGGASNQPQHF; DNA: TGCAGCGTGGGGGGGGGCGCGAGCAATCAGCCCCAGCATTTT
J: TRBJ1-1; size: NA; D: NA; V: TRBV30; length: 12; CDR3: CAWSGTYTEAFF; DNA: TGTGCCTGGAGTGGGACTTACACTGAAGCTTTCTTT
J: TRBJ1-1; size: NA; D: TRBD1; V: TRBV7-9; length: 16; CDR3: CASSDRDSAWNTEAFF; DNA: TGTGCCAGCAGCGACCGGGACAGCGCTTGGAACACTGAAGCTTTCTTT
J: TRBJ2-7; size: NA; D: TRBD1; V: TRBV27; length: 15; CDR3: CASSLYGTGSYGQYF; DNA: TGTGCCAGCAGTTTATACGGGACAGGGTCCTACGGGCAGTACTTC
J: TRBJ2-7; size: NA; D: NA; V: TRBV28; length: 11; CDR3: CASSFWGEQYF; DNA: TGTGCCAGCAGTTTCTGGGGCGAGCAGTACTTC
J: TRBJ2-7; size: NA; D: TRBD2; V: TRBV28; length: 14; CDR3: CASRFLRGLGEQYF; DNA: TGTGCCAGCAGATTCCTCCGGGGACTAGGGGAGCAGTACTTC
J: TRBJ2-3; size: NA; D: NA; V: TRBV19; length: 16; CDR3: CASSIDPREGTDTQYF; DNA: TGTGCCAGTAGTATAGATCCTAGAGAGGGCACAGATACGCAGTATTTT
J: TRBJ2-7; size: NA; D: NA; V: TRBV21-1; length: 16; CDR3: CASRSEGDEGTYEQYF; DNA: TGTGCCAGCAGGTCGGAGGGGGACGAGGGAACCTACGAGCAGTACTTC
J: TRBJ1-4; size: NA; D: NA; V: TRBV4-1; length: 16; CDR3: CASSQVRLFTNEKLFF; DNA: TGCGCCAGCAGCCAAGTGCGCCTTTTCACAAATGAAAAACTGTTTTTT
J: TRBJ2-5; size: NA; D: TRBD2; V: TRBV4-2; length: 17; CDR3: CASSQEIGGGGAETQYF; DNA: TGTGCCAGCAGCCAAGAAATAGGCGGCGGGGGGGCGGAGACCCAGTACTTC
J: TRBJ2-7; size: once; D: TRBD1; V: TRBV19; length: 15; CDR3: CASSIVETGGYEQYF; DNA: TGTGCCAGTAGTATAGTAGAGACAGGGGGCTACGAGCAGTACTTC
J: TRBJ2-2; size: NA; D: TRBD2; V: TRBV7-9; length: 16; CDR3: CASSSRGSGSGGELFF; DNA: TGTGCCAGCAGCTCCCGAGGAAGCGGGAGCGGCGGGGAGCTGTTTTTT
J: TRBJ2-5; size: once; D: NA; V: TRBV28; length: 15; CDR3: CASSWAGARFKTQYF; DNA: TGTGCCAGCAGTTGGGCGGGGGCCCGGTTCAAGACCCAGTACTTC
J: TRBJ2-6; size: NA; D: NA; V: TRBV5-1; length: 16; CDR3: CASSLAAGSGANVLTF; DNA: TGCGCCAGCAGCTTGGCCGCGGGCTCTGGGGCCAACGTCCTGACTTTC
J: TRBJ2-2; size: NA; D: TRBD2; V: TRBV27; length: 21; CDR3: CASSLVPPNLAGQENTGELFF; DNA: TGTGCCAGCAGTTTAGTCCCCCCGAATCTAGCGGGACAAGAGAACACCGGGGAGCTGTTTTTT
J: TRBJ1-2; size: NA; D: TRBD1; V: TRBV6-4; length: 14; CDR3: CASSERDREGGYTF; DNA: TGTGCCAGCAGCGAGCGGGACAGGGAGGGTGGCTACACCTTC
J: TRBJ1-1; size: NA; D: NA; V: TRBV2; length: 14; CDR3: CASSVSRRNTEAFF; DNA: TGTGCCAGCAGCGTGTCGAGACGGAACACTGAAGCTTTCTTT
J: TRBJ2-3; size: NA; D: TRBD2; V: TRBV7-8; length: 14; CDR3: CASSRGVRGGTQYF; DNA: TGTGCCAGCAGCCGGGGGGTGAGGGGAGGTACGCAGTATTTT
J: TRBJ1-1; size: NA; D: NA; V: TRBV5-1; length: 12; CDR3: CASSLGTGEAFF; DNA: TGCGCCAGCAGCTTGGGGACCGGTGAAGCTTTCTTT
J: TRBJ2-1; size: NA; D: TRBD2; V: TRBV19; length: 15; CDR3: CASSLMGLGADEQFF; DNA: TGTGCCAGTAGCCTGATGGGACTAGGGGCGGATGAGCAGTTCTTC
J: TRBJ2-7; size: NA; D: TRBD2; V: TRBV4-3; length: 16; CDR3: CASSLSRLAGVSEQYF; DNA: TGCGCCAGCAGCTTATCTCGACTAGCGGGAGTAAGCGAGCAGTACTTC
J: TRBJ2-7; size: NA; D: NA; V: TRBV6-5; length: 13; CDR3: CASSPTGSYEQYF; DNA: TGTGCCAGCAGTCCCACCGGATCCTACGAGCAGTACTTC
J: TRBJ2-7; size: NA; D: NA; V: TRBV30; length: 13; CDR3: CAWDRTVMYEQYF; DNA: TGTGCCTGGGATCGGACAGTAATGTACGAGCAGTACTTC
J: TRBJ1-4; size: NA; D: NA; V: TRBV6-5; length: 15; CDR3: CASSPRGIGGEKLFF; DNA: TGTGCCAGCAGCCCGAGGGGAATCGGGGGTGAAAAACTGTTTTTT
J: TRBJ2-2; size: NA; D: TRBD1; V: TRBV7-9; length: 15; CDR3: CASSRTGDGYGELFF; DNA: TGTGCCAGCAGCCGGACAGGGGACGGTTACGGGGAGCTGTTTTTT
J: TRBJ1-2; size: NA; D: NA; V: TRBV7-9; length: 15; CDR3: CASSQVVVQGYGYTF; DNA: TGCGCCAGCAGCCAAGTCGTCGTACAGGGCTATGGCTACACCTTC